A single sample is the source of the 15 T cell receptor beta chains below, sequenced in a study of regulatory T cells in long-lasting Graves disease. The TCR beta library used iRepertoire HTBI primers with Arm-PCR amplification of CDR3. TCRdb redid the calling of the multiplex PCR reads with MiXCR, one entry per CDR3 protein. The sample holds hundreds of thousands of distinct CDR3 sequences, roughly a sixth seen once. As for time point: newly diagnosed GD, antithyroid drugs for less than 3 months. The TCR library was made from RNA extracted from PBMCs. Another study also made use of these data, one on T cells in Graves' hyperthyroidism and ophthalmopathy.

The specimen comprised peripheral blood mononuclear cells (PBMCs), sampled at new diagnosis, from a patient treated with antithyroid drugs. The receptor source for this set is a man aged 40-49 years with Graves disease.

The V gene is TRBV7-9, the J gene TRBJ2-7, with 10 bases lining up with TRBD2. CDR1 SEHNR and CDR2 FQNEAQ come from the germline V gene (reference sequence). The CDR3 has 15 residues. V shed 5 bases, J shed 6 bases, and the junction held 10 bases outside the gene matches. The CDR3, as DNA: TGTGCCAGCAGCACGAGCGGGGGGGCCCTCGGCGAGCAGTACTTC. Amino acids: CASSTSGGALGEQYF.

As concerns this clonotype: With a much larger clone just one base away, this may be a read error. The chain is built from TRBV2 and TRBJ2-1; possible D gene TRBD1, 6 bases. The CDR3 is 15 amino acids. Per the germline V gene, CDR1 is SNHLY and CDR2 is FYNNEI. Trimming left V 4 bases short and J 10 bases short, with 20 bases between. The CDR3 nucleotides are TGTGCCAGCAGTGTCAGTCTCGGACAGTCCTACGAGCAGTTCTTC. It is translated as CASSVSLGQSYEQFF. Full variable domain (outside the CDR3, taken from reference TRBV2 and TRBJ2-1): EPEVTQTPSHQVTQMGQEVILRCVPISNHLYFYWYRQILGQKVEFLVSFYNNEISEKSEIFDDQFSVERPDGSNFTLKIRSTKLEDSAMYFCASSVSLGQSYEQFFGPGTRLTVL.

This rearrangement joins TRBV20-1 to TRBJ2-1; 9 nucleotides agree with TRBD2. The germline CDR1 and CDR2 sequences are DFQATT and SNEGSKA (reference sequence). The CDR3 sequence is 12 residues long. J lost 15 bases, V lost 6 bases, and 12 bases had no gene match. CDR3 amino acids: CSAVSSGVLRFF. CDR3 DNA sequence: TGCAGTGCGGTATCTAGCGGGGTTTTACGGTTCTTC.

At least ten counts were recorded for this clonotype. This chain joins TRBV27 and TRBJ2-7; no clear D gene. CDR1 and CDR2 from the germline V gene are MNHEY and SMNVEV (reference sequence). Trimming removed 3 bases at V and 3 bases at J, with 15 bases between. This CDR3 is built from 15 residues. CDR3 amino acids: CASSLRQATYYEQYF. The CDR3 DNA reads TGTGCCAGCAGTTTGAGGCAGGCTACCTACTACGAGCAGTACTTC.

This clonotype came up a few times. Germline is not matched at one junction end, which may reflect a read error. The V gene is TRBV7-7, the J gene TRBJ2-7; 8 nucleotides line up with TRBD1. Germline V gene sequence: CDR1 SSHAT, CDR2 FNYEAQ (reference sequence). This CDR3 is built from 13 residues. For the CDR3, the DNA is TGTGCTAGCAGCTTAAACAGGGGGAATGAGCAGTACTTC. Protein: CASSLNRGNEQYF.

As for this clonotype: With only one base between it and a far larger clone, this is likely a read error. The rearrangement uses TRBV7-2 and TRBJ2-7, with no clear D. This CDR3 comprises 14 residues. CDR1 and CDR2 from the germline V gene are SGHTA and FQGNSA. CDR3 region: CASSLAARKYEQCF. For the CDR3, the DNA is TGTGCCAGCAGCTTAGCCGCACGGAAATACGAGCAGTGCTTC.

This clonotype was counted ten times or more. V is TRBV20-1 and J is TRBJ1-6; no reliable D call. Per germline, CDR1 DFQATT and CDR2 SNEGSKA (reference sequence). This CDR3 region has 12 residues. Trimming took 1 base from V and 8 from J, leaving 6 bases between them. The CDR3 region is CSARVGHSPLHF. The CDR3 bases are TGCAGTGCTAGAGTCGGGCATTCACCCCTCCACTTT.

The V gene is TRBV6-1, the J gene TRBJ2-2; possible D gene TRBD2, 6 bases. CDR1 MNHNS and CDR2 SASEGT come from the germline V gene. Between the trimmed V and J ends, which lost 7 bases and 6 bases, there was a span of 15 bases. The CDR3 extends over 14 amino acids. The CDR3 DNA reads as TGTGCCAGCAAAGGTCGGGGGTTTGCCGGGGAGCTGTTTTTT. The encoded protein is CASKGRGFAGELFF.

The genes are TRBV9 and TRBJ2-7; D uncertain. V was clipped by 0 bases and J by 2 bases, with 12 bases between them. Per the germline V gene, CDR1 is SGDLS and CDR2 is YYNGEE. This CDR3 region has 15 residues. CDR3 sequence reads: CASSVGASETYEQYF. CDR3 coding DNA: TGTGCCAGCAGCGTAGGGGCCTCTGAGACCTACGAGCAGTACTTC.

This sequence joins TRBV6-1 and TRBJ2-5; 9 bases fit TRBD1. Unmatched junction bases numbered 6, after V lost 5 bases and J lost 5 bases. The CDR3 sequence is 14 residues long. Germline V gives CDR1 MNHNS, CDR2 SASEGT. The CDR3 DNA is TGTGCCAGCAGTACCGGGACAGGGTGGGAGACCCAGTACTTC. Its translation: CASSTGTGWETQYF.

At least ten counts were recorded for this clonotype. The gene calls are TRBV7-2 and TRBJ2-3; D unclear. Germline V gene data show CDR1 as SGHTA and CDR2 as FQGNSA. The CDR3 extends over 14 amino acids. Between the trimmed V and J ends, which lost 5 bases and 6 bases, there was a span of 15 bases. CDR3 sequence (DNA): TGTGCCAGCAGCCCTCGCTGGAGTATCGATACGCAGTATTTT. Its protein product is CASSPRWSIDTQYF.

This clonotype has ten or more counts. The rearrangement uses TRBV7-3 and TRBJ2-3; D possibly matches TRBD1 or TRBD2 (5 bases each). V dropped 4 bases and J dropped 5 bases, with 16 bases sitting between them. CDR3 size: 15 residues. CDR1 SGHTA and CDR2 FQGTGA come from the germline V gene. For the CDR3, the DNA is TGTGCCAGCAGCTCCTCCGGGACCCCGGGAGATACGCAGTATTTT. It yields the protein CASSSSGTPGDTQYF.

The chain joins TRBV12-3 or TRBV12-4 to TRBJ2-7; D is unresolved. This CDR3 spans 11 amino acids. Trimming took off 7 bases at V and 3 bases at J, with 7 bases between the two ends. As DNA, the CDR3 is TGTGCCAGCACGGTTGACTACGAGCAGTACTTC. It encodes CASTVDYEQYF.

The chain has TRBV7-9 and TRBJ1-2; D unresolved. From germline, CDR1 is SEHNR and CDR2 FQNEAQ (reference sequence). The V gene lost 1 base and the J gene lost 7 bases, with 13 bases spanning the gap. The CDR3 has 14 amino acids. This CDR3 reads CASSLEAGITGYTF. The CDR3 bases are TGTGCCAGCAGCTTAGAGGCAGGTATAACTGGCTACACCTTC.

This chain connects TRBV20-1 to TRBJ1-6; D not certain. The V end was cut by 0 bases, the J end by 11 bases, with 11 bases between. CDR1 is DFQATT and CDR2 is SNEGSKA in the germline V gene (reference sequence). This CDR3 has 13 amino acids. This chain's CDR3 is CSARDQVRPPLHF. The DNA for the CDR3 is TGCAGTGCTAGAGATCAGGTTCGGCCACCCCTCCACTTT.